This paragraph covers one TCR beta chain sequence. Its antigen is undetermined. As to treatment: some 20 received Ad26.COV2.S at low or high dose, single or two shots; about five received placebo; per-sample allocation not given. At day 63 after the first vaccine or placebo injection, samples were drawn. Only in-frame clones appear in the TCRdb table, and some are missing; sequencing was by immunoSEQ multiplex PCR. The sample shows 360,000 or so clones, approximately 90% of them seen only once. The sample comes from a study of Ad26.COV2.S vaccination and SARS-CoV-2 variants. Study overall: The authors gave Ad26.COV2.S intramuscularly, either once or twice 56 days apart. Study observations and caveats: Comparability of non-spike TCR breadth was observed across vaccine and placebo recipients. Total T cell responses were possibly underestimated by TCR breadth and depth analyses.

V shed 8 bases and J shed 5 bases, with 15 bases lying between them. This CDR3 contains 13 residues. Germline loops: CDR1 MNHEY, CDR2 SVGAGI. The sequencing here drew on peripheral blood, taken in a trial of Ad26.COV2.S vaccine versus placebo. The chain recombines TRBV6-5 with TRBJ2-5, with D possibly being TRBD2 (5 bases). The receptor was isolated from a person between 18 and 60 years old who received the Ad26.COV2.S COVID-19 vaccine or a placebo. DNA for the CDR3: TGTGCCAGCTGGATTAGCAGGAGGGAGACCCAGTACTTC. Its protein product is CASWISRRETQYF.